This paragraph covers one T cell receptor (beta chain) sequence. The antigen remains undetermined. PCR used 60 Vbeta primers and 13 Jbeta primers. Data came from immunoSEQ multiplex PCR; TCRdb stores just in-frame clones and leaves some out. Among fewer than 200,000 clones listed, over 75% were seen once. The CDR3 has 14 residues. V lost 6 bases to trimming and J lost 5 bases, with 16 bases between them. From germline, CDR1 is SGHTA and CDR2 FQGNSA. The sample originates from a study of cytomegalovirus exposure and HLA in healthy donors. Study observations and caveats: When the data were analyzed later, several of the most significant clusters appeared to be linked to common viral pathogens. High specificity and sensitivity for cytomegalovirus status were reported for the classifier.

This rearrangement joins TRBV7-2 to TRBJ2-5, with unresolved D. The sample taken for sequencing was PBMCs. This sequence was found in a human donor in good health. In nucleotides, the CDR3 is TGTGCCAGCAGAAACCTGCCGAACGGGGAGACCCAGTACTTC. Translation gives CASRNLPNGETQYF. The full variable domain, its missing parts supplied by reference TRBV7-2 and TRBJ2-5, is GAGVSQSPSNKVTEKGKDVELRCDPISGHTALYWYRQSLGQGLEFLIYFQGNSAPDKSGLPSDRFSAERTGGSVSTLTIQRTQQEDSAVYLCASRNLPNGETQYFGPGTRLLVL.